The text below deals with one TCR beta chain. Ages ranged from about 18 to 89 years, with residence in more than 20 US areas. Cohort 3 recovered donors had two negative PCRs, clearance, or symptom resolution. This record belongs to a study of blood T cell repertoires in COVID-19. Across the whole study: PBMCs, B-cell-depleted T cells, or T cells provided the cDNA or gDNA that made up the material.

In the original processing: For nucleated cells, counts were estimated from reference gene primer amplification. Clones were sequenced by immunoSEQ multiplex PCR, and TCRdb holds only the in-frame ones, with some missing. V, J and clone size are taken as reported in that table, and D and trimming were inferred from the DNA itself. Among 310,000 or so clones listed, about 91% were seen once. CDR1 is MNHEY and CDR2 is SVGAGI in the germline V gene. With 5 bases clipped from V and 6 bases from J, the junction kept 7 bases outside the gene matches. The CDR3 has 14 residues. The specimen was PBMCs or T cells enriched from blood (not recorded which). The receptor comes from a middle-aged woman who had recovered from COVID-19. This chain connects TRBV6-5 to TRBJ1-2; 9 bases align to TRBD1. CDR3 in DNA: TGTGCCAGCAGTACTCCCACAGGGGGCGATGGCTACACCTTC. It codes for CASSTPTGGDGYTF.